The rows below give T cell receptor beta chains drawn from one sample of a study of identical twins. A single record per CDR3 protein comes from TCRdb applying MiXCR to the 5' RACE reads. The sample carries 250,000 to 300,000 distinct CDR3 sequences, roughly 10% recorded once. The data were also submitted as part of a second study, on yellow fever vaccine responses in identical twins.

Sequenced sample: CD8+ T cells sorted from blood. The receptor set was obtained from a woman aged 18-30 years in good health. CDR3s include the opening cysteine and the closing phenylalanine or tryptophan. The D gene is left open where the match is weak. The listing skips clone size in some rows; elsewhere it reads once, few, many or a size class.

CASSSYLAGDNEQFF	TGTGCCAGCAGCTCTTATCTAGCGGGAGACAATGAGCAGTTCTTC	TRBD2	many	TRBV7-2	TRBJ2-1
CASSLNRETDTQYF	TGTGCCAGCAGTTTAAACAGGGAAACAGATACGCAGTATTTT	-	-	TRBV28	TRBJ2-3
CASSLGQFIQETQYF	TGTGCCAGCAGCTTGGGGCAGTTCATACAAGAGACCCAGTACTTC	-	many	TRBV5-5	TRBJ2-5
CASSLVPPPRDRGSSGANVLTF	TGTGCCAGCAGCTTAGTACCACCTCCCCGGGACAGAGGTTCCTCTGGGGCCAACGTCCTGACTTTC	TRBD1	few	TRBV7-7	TRBJ2-6
CASSYTYPLRDASNQPQHF	TGTGCCAGCAGTTACACCTACCCCCTAAGGGACGCGAGCAATCAGCCCCAGCATTTT	-	-	TRBV6-2/TRBV6-3	TRBJ1-5
CASSPPFSGTNNEQFF	TGTGCCAGCAGTCCCCCCTTCAGCGGGACGAACAATGAGCAGTTCTTC	TRBD2	-	TRBV27	TRBJ2-1
CASSSRLGLSYEQYF	TGTGCCAGCAGTTCGCGACTCGGACTCTCCTACGAGCAGTACTTC	-	many	TRBV27	TRBJ2-7
CASSEESGELFF	TGTGCCAGCAGTGAAGAGAGCGGGGAGCTGTTTTTT	-	-	TRBV6-4	TRBJ2-2
CASSQDLAGAGYNEQFF	TGCGCCAGCAGCCAAGATCTAGCGGGAGCGGGCTACAATGAGCAGTTCTTC	TRBD2	many	TRBV4-3	TRBJ2-1
CASSLGDITGSGELFF	TGTGCCAGCAGCTTAGGGGATATAACAGGATCCGGGGAGCTGTTTTTT	-	few	TRBV7-9	TRBJ2-2
CAGLDSYSGNTIYF	TGTGCCGGATTAGACAGCTACTCTGGAAACACCATATATTTT	-	-	TRBV2	TRBJ1-3
CASSQAVSSYNEQFF	TGTGCCAGCAGCCAAGCAGTGAGCTCCTACAATGAGCAGTTCTTC	-	few	TRBV4-2	TRBJ2-1
CASSSPGLSYEQYF	TGCGCCAGCAGCTCACCGGGACTCTCCTACGAGCAGTACTTC	-	many	TRBV5-1	TRBJ2-7
CASSESLQRSINTGELFF	TGTGCCAGCAGTGAATCCCTTCAAAGATCGATTAACACCGGGGAGCTGTTTTTT	-	-	TRBV25-1	TRBJ2-2
CASSLATGGFSGELFF	TGCGCCAGCAGCTTAGCGACAGGGGGCTTTTCCGGGGAGCTGTTTTTT	TRBD1	-	TRBV5-1	TRBJ2-2
CSVGSETDTQYF	TGCAGCGTTGGCTCCGAAACAGATACGCAGTATTTT	-	few	TRBV29-1	TRBJ2-3
CASSLFGKETQYF	TGTGCCAGCAGTTTGTTTGGGAAAGAGACCCAGTACTTC	-	-	TRBV12-3/TRBV12-4	TRBJ2-5
CASSQGNQGPPPYEQYF	TGTGCCAGCAGCCAAGGTAACCAGGGGCCTCCACCCTACGAGCAGTACTTC	-	many	TRBV3-1	TRBJ2-7
CATNGGAVDTQYF	TGTGCCACCAACGGGGGGGCCGTCGATACGCAGTATTTT	TRBD2	few	TRBV15	TRBJ2-3
CASSLAGANVLTF	TGTGCCAGCAGTTTGGCTGGGGCCAACGTCCTGACTTTC	-	many	TRBV12-3/TRBV12-4	TRBJ2-6
CSARPGTGFTETQYF	TGCAGTGCTAGACCAGGGACAGGGTTTACAGAGACCCAGTACTTC	TRBD1	many	TRBV20-1	TRBJ2-5
CASSRGSERGNQPQHF	TGTGCCAGCAGCCGCGGTTCGGAAAGGGGCAATCAGCCCCAGCATTTT	-	-	TRBV6-2/TRBV6-3	TRBJ1-5
CATSSLGAGVRVNSPLHF	TGTGCCACCAGCAGTTTAGGCGCGGGGGTCCGAGTTAATTCACCCCTCCACTTT	-	few	TRBV15	TRBJ1-6
CAWSVLGGTEAFF	TGTGCCTGGAGTGTACTGGGGGGCACTGAAGCTTTCTTT	-	-	TRBV30	TRBJ1-1
CASSHGLSGGEQFF	TGTGCCAGCAGCCACGGACTATCAGGCGGTGAGCAGTTCTTC	-	many	TRBV27	TRBJ2-1
CASSPGTGGADTQYF	TGTGCCAGCAGCCCCGGGACAGGGGGCGCGGATACGCAGTATTTT	TRBD1	-	TRBV7-3	TRBJ2-3
CASSYVRTGFRDTQYF	TGTGCCAGCAGTTACGTCCGTACAGGGTTTCGAGATACGCAGTATTTT	-	few	TRBV6-2/TRBV6-3	TRBJ2-3
CASSQDLAGGDNEQFF	TGCGCCAGCAGCCAAGATTTAGCGGGAGGGGATAATGAGCAGTTCTTC	TRBD2	many	TRBV4-3	TRBJ2-1
CASWSMWEWVSSYNEQFF	TGTGCCAGCTGGAGCATGTGGGAATGGGTAAGCTCCTACAATGAGCAGTTCTTC	-	-	TRBV11-1	TRBJ2-1
CSVGLAGLQETQYF	TGCAGCGTGGGACTAGCGGGCCTCCAAGAGACCCAGTACTTC	TRBD2	many	TRBV29-1	TRBJ2-5
CATRRGQGAYEQYF	TGTGCCACTCGACGGGGACAGGGGGCTTACGAGCAGTACTTC	TRBD1	many	TRBV10-3	TRBJ2-7
CASSKGPAGVPTDEQFF	TGTGCCAGTAGTAAAGGTCCAGCGGGGGTACCAACGGATGAGCAGTTCTTC	TRBD2	-	TRBV19	TRBJ2-1
CASSENRYYEQYF	TGTGCCAGCAGTGAGAACAGATACTACGAGCAGTACTTC	-	-	TRBV6-1	TRBJ2-7
CAIRLGLSTDTQYF	TGTGCCATCAGATTGGGACTTTCCACAGATACGCAGTATTTT	-	few	TRBV10-3	TRBJ2-3
CATMTSGGATEQFF	TGTGCCACCATGACTAGCGGGGGGGCGACTGAGCAGTTCTTC	TRBD2	many	TRBV24-1	TRBJ2-1
CASSESASSYNEQFF	TGTGCCAGCAGTGAGAGTGCCAGCTCCTACAATGAGCAGTTCTTC	-	few	TRBV2	TRBJ2-1
CASSERVRPYTDTQYF	TGTGCCAGCAGCGAGAGAGTAAGGCCGTACACAGATACGCAGTATTTT	-	-	TRBV5-6	TRBJ2-3
CSATQYNEQFF	TGCAGTGCTACCCAATACAATGAGCAGTTCTTC	-	few	TRBV20-1	TRBJ2-1
CASSQDPGTDIQETQYF	TGCGCCAGCAGCCAAGATCCGGGAACGGACATCCAAGAGACCCAGTACTTC	-	-	TRBV4-1	TRBJ2-5
CATNGIGSESSYEQYF	TGTGCGACTAACGGGATTGGGTCCGAGAGCTCCTACGAGCAGTACTTC	-	-	TRBV6-1	TRBJ2-7
CASSFGGMYTEAFF	TGTGCCAGCAGTTTCGGGGGGATGTACACTGAAGCTTTCTTT	-	-	TRBV12-3/TRBV12-4	TRBJ1-1
CASSPPSGGSTDTQYF	TGTGCCAGCAGCCCTCCTAGCGGGGGGAGCACAGATACGCAGTATTTT	TRBD2	-	TRBV9	TRBJ2-3
CASSFTGLEQFF	TGTGCCAGCAGCTTTACCGGATTAGAGCAGTTCTTC	-	few	TRBV13	TRBJ2-1
CASSLEREDWVGELFF	TGTGCCAGCAGCCTTGAGCGGGAGGATTGGGTCGGGGAGCTGTTTTTT	TRBD2	-	TRBV5-6	TRBJ2-2
CASSVGPYSNQPQHF	TGTGCCAGCAGCGTAGGCCCATATAGCAATCAGCCCCAGCATTTT	-	-	TRBV9	TRBJ1-5
CASSLTSGGTQYF	TGTGCCAGCAGCTTAACGTCGGGGGGGACCCAGTACTTC	TRBD2	-	TRBV7-3	TRBJ2-5